A selection of T cell receptor beta chains follows, all from one sample in a study of control samples from healthy donors and cancer patients. TCRdb keeps only in-frame clones here, not all; method: immunoSEQ multiplex PCR. The sample lists 350,000 to 450,000 clones, approximately 90% seen once, with more than 6% in the top ten. Input material: PBMCs. These receptors were obtained from a man aged 35 to 55 with head and neck cancer. Both conserved end residues are part of each CDR3. A D gene is named only where the DNA matches it firmly. A row's size may be missing; if present it is once, few, many or a size class.

TRBJ1-2	.	TRBV7-8	.	TGTGCCAGCAGCTTAGGTGGCGGTCCCTCAAATGGCTACACCTTC	CASSLGGGPSNGYTF
TRBJ2-5	.	TRBV4-1	.	TGCGCCAGCAGCCAAGAGGGTGCATTAAGTGGGGAGACCCAGTACTTC	CASSQEGALSGETQYF
TRBJ1-3	.	TRBV10-2	.	TGCGCCAGCAGTGAGTCGGTAGCGTCGTCTGGAAACACCATATATTTT	CASSESVASSGNTIYF
TRBJ1-1	TRBD1	TRBV27	.	TGTGCCAGCAGCCCCGGGACAGGGTTTCGGAACACTGAAGCTTTCTTT	CASSPGTGFRNTEAFF
TRBJ2-3	.	TRBV24-1	.	TGTGCCACCAGTGATGGCCGGAGTGCGAGGAGCACAGATACGCAGTATTTT	CATSDGRSARSTDTQYF
TRBJ1-2	TRBD1	TRBV27	once	TGTGCCAGCAGGCCAACAGGGGCCGTCTATGGCTACACCTTC	CASRPTGAVYGYTF
TRBJ1-1	.	TRBV7-3	.	TGTGCCAGCAGCTTAATGGGGGTGTCGAACACTGAAGCTTTCTTT	CASSLMGVSNTEAFF
TRBJ1-2	.	TRBV2	.	TGTGCCAGCAGTGAGAGGTTTACTAACTATGGCTACACCTTC	CASSERFTNYGYTF
TRBJ2-1	TRBD2	TRBV7-9	once	TGTGCCAGCAGACCTACTAGCGGGGGGAACAATGAGCAGTTCTTC	CASRPTSGGNNEQFF
TRBJ1-1	.	TRBV15	.	TGTGCCACCAGCAGAGAGGCAGGGCCTCCGGCCACTGAAGCTTTCTTT	CATSREAGPPATEAFF
TRBJ2-2	TRBD2	TRBV7-3	.	TGTGCCAGCAGCTTAACCGGGACTAGCTATATACGTAGATTCACCGGGGAGCTGTTTTTT	CASSLTGTSYIRRFTGELFF
TRBJ2-2	.	TRBV9	.	TGTGCCAGCAGTCCCTCTGGGGGATCCGGGGAGCTGTTTTTT	CASSPSGGSGELFF
TRBJ2-7	TRBD2	TRBV5-1	.	TGCGCCAGCAGCCTAACTAGCGGGAGCCCCTACGAGCAGTACTTC	CASSLTSGSPYEQYF
TRBJ2-7	TRBD2	TRBV10-1	.	TGCGCCAGCAGTGAGTCAGGGCGGGAGCTGTCCGAGCAGTACTTC	CASSESGRELSEQYF
TRBJ2-3	.	TRBV5-6	once	TGTGCCAGCAGCTTGTTCGCAGGAGATACGCAGTATTTT	CASSLFAGDTQYF
TRBJ2-1	.	TRBV6-6	.	TGTGCCAGCAGTCCCCCCGAGTACAATGAGCAGTTCTTC	CASSPPEYNEQFF
TRBJ2-4	.	TRBV29-1	.	TGCAGCGTTGGGCGGGACAAAGATATAGCCAAAAACATTCAGTACTTC	CSVGRDKDIAKNIQYF
TRBJ2-2	TRBD2	TRBV9	.	TGTGCCAGCAGCCTTAGACTAGCGGGGGAGCTGTTTTTT	CASSLRLAGELFF